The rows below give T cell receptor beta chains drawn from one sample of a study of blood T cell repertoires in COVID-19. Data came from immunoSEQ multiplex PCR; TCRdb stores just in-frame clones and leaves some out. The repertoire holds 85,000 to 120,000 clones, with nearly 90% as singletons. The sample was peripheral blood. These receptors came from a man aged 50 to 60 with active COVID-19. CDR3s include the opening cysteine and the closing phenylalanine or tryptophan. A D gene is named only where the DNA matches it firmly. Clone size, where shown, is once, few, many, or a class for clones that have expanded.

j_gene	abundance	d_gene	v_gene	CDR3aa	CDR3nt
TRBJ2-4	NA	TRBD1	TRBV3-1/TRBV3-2	CASSQFSGGIQYF	TGTGCCAGCAGCCAATTCTCAGGGGGCATTCAGTACTTC
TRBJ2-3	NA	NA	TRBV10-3	CAISEGTPNTDTQYF	TGTGCCATCAGTGAGGGGACTCCGAACACAGATACGCAGTATTTT
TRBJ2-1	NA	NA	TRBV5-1	CASSPEGGGWDEQFF	TGCGCCAGCAGCCCCGAGGGAGGCGGGTGGGATGAGCAGTTCTTC
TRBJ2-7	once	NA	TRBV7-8	CASSLERLRGSEQYF	TGTGCCAGCAGCTTAGAGAGACTCCGAGGTTCTGAGCAGTACTTC
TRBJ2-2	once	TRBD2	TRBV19	CASTPGLASTGELFF	TGTGCCAGTACCCCGGGACTAGCGTCAACCGGGGAGCTGTTTTTT
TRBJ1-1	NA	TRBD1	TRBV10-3	CAIRQGVDTEAFF	TGTGCCATCCGACAGGGGGTTGACACTGAAGCTTTCTTT
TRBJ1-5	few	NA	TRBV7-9	CASTEGGANQPQHF	TGTGCCAGCACCGAGGGGGGGGCGAATCAGCCCCAGCATTTT
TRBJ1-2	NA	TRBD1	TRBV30	CAWARTGNGYTF	TGTGCCTGGGCCCGGACAGGGAATGGCTACACCTTC
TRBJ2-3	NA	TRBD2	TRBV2	CASTKLAGDITDTQYF	TGTGCCAGCACAAAACTAGCGGGGGATATCACAGATACGCAGTATTTT
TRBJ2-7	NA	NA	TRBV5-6	CASSLGSYAQYF	TGTGCCAGCAGCTTGGGATCCTACGCGCAGTACTTC
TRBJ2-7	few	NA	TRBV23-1	CASSPRRSSYEQYF	TGCGCCAGCAGTCCTCGTAGGAGCTCCTACGAGCAGTACTTC
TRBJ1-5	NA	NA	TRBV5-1	CASSLTGNQPQHF	TGCGCCAGCAGCTTGACGGGCAATCAGCCCCAGCATTTT
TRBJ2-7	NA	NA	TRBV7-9	CASSPRRLHEQYF	TGTGCCAGCAGTCCTCGACGACTCCACGAGCAGTACTTC
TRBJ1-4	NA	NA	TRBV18	CASSPLAGSNEKLFF	TGTGCCAGCTCACCATTAGCGGGGTCTAATGAAAAACTGTTTTTT
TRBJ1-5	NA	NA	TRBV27	CASSTGNQPQHF	TGTGCCAGCAGCACAGGCAATCAGCCCCAGCATTTT
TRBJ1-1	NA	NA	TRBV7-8	CASSSQGSATEAFF	TGTGCCAGCAGCTCCCAGGGGAGTGCCACTGAAGCTTTCTTT
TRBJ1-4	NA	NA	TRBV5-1	CASSLSQRADSFNEKLFF	TGCGCCAGCAGCTTGTCTCAGAGAGCGGACAGCTTTAATGAAAAACTGTTTTTT
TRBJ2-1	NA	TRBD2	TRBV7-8	CASSISYSSGGGVNEQFF	TGTGCCAGCAGCATCAGCTATTCTAGCGGGGGCGGGGTAAATGAGCAGTTCTTC
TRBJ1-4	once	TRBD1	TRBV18	CASSPPTGWGEKLFF	TGTGCCAGCTCACCACCGACAGGGTGGGGTGAAAAACTGTTTTTT
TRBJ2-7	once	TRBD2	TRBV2	CASSGGGLAGIEQYF	TGTGCCAGCAGTGGGGGCGGTCTAGCGGGGATTGAGCAGTACTTC
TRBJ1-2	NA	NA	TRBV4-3	CASTADRPSDYGYTF	TGCGCCAGCACCGCGGATCGGCCCTCCGACTATGGCTACACCTTC
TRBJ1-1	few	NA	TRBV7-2	CASSPQEGVNTEAFF	TGTGCCAGCAGCCCGCAGGAGGGTGTGAACACTGAAGCTTTCTTT
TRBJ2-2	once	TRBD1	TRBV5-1	CASSPTGGSNTGELFF	TGCGCCAGCAGCCCGACAGGGGGGTCGAACACCGGGGAGCTGTTTTTT
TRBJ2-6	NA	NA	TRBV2	CASHYSLSGANVLTF	TGTGCCAGCCACTACTCTCTCTCTGGGGCCAACGTCCTGACTTTC
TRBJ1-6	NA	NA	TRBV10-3	CAISEGQRSPLHF	TGTGCCATCAGTGAGGGGCAGAGATCACCCCTCCACTTT
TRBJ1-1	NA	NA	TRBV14	CASSQVAGVTEAFF	TGTGCCAGCAGCCAAGTGGCAGGGGTTACTGAAGCTTTCTTT
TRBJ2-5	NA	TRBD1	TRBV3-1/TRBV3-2	CASSPQGEGWGRETQYF	TGTGCCAGCAGCCCCCAGGGGGAAGGGTGGGGTAGAGAGACCCAGTACTTC
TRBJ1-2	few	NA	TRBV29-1	CSVDAGRPANYGYTF	TGCAGCGTTGACGCGGGCCGCCCCGCTAACTATGGCTACACCTTC
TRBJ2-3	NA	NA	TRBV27	CASSYPGETDTQYF	TGTGCCAGCAGCTACCCCGGTGAAACAGATACGCAGTATTTT
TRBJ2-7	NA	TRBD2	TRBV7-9	CASSLGLAGGRYEQYF	TGTGCCAGCAGCTTAGGACTAGCGGGGGGTCGGTACGAGCAGTACTTC
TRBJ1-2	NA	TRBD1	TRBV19	CASKENRGVSYGYTF	TGTGCCAGTAAGGAAAACAGGGGAGTTTCATATGGCTACACCTTC
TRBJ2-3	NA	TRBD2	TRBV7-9	CASSSIAGPADTQYF	TGTGCCAGCAGCTCAATAGCGGGGCCCGCAGATACGCAGTATTTT
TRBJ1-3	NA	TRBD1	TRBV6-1	CASSESVGTGGNTIYF	TGTGCCAGCAGTGAATCTGTCGGGACAGGGGGAAACACCATATATTTT
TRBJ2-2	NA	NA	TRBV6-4	CASRPQGNTGELFF	TGTGCCAGCAGACCCCAGGGGAACACCGGGGAGCTGTTTTTT